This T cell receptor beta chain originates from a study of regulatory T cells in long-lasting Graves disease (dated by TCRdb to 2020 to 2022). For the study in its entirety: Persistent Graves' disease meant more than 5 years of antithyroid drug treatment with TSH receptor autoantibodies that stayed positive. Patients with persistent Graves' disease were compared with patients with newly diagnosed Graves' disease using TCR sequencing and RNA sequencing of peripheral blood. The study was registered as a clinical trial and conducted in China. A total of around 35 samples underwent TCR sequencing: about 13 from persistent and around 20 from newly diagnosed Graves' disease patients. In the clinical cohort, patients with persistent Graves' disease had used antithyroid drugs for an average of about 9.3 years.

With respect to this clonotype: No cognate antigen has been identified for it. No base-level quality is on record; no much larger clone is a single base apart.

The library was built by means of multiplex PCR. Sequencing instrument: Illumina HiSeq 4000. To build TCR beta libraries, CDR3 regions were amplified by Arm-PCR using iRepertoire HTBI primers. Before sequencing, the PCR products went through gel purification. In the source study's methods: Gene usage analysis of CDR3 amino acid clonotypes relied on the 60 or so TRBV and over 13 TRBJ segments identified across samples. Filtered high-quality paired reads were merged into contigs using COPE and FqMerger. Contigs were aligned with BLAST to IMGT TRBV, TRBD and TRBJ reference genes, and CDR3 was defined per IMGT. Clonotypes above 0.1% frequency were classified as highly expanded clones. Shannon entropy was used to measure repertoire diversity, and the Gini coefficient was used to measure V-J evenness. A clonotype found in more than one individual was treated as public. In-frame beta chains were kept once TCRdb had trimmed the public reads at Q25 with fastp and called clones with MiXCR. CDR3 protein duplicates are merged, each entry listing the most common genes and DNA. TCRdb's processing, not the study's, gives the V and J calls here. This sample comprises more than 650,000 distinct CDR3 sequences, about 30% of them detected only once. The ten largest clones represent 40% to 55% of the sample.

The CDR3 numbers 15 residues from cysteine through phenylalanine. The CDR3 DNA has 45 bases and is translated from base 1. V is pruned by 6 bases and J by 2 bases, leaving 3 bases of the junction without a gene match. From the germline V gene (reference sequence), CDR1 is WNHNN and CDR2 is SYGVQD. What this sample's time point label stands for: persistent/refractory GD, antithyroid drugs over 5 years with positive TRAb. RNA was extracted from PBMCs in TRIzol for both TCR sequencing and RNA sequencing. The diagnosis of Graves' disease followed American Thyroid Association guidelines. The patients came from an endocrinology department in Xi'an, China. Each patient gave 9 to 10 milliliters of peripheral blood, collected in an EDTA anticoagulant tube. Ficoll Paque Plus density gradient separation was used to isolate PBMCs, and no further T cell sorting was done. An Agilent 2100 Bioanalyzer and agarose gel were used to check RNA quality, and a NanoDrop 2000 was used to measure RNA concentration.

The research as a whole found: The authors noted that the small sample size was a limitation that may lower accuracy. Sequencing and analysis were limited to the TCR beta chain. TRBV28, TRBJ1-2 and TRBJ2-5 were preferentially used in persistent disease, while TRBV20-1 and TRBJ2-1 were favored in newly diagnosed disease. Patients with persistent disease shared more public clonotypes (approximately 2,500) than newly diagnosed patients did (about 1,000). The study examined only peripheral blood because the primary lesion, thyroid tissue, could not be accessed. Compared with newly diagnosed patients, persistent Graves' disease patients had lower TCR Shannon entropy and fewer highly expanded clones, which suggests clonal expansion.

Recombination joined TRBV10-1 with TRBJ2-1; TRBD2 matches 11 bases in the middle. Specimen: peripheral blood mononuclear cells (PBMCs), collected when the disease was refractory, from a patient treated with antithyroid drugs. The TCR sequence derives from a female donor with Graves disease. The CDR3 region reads CASSKTSGAYNEQFF. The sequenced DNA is TGCGCCAGCAGCAAGACTAGCGGGGCCTACAATGAGCAGTTCTTC.